The 9 T cell receptor beta chains below come from one sample, sequenced in a study of T-cell reconstitution after alpha-beta-depleted transplantation in children. TCRbeta library construction was performed incorporating unique molecular identifiers. TCRdb recomputed calls from the PCR reads with MiXCR, one row per CDR3 protein. The sample has some 240,000 distinct CDR3 sequences, about 9.6% seen once. Material: PBMCs from the stem cell graft donor, obtained from the stem cell graft. These receptor sequences come from a human donor who donated a stem cell graft to a child with SCID.

This clonotype was counted only a few times. J is TRBJ2-1 and V is TRBV29-1; D is ambiguous. Trimming removed 3 bases at V and 5 bases at J, with 8 bases between. Germline CDR1 SQVTM, CDR2 ANQGSEA. The CDR3 runs to 12 residues. The CDR3 DNA sequence: TGCAGCGTTGACCGGGCTAACAATGAGCAGTTCTTC. This sequence encodes CSVDRANNEQFF.

CDR3 DNA sequence: TGCAGTGCTAGAGACGACAGGGACCAGCCCCAGCATTTT. Protein: CSARDDRDQPQHF. The J gene is TRBJ1-5, the V gene TRBV20-1; TRBD1 agrees at 7 bases. The germline V gene has CDR1 DFQATT and CDR2 SNEGSKA (reference sequence). The CDR3 length is 13 residues. V gave up 0 bases and J gave up 7 bases; unmatched junction bases: 3.

This clonotype occurred many times. V gene TRBV12-3 or TRBV12-4 combines with J gene TRBJ2-2; perhaps D is TRBD1 or TRBD2 (5 bases each). Trimming stripped 3 bases from V and 8 bases from J, with 10 bases between. This CDR3 has 13 residues. The CDR3 DNA reads as TGTGCCAGCAGTTTGGGGGTAGGGGGGGAGCTGTTTTTT. It specifies CASSLGVGGELFF.

In its sample, this clonotype was seen many times. V gene TRBV20-1 combines with J gene TRBJ2-3; a weak D match, TRBD2 (5 bases). The CDR3 is 13 residues long. Germline CDR1 reads DFQATT; CDR2 reads SNEGSKA (reference sequence). V lost 3 bases to trimming and J lost 0 bases, with 7 bases between them. The CDR3 is CSASGVSTDTQYF. Here the CDR3 DNA reads TGCAGTGCTAGCGGGGTTAGCACAGATACGCAGTATTTT.

The chain combines TRBV7-3 with TRBJ2-1, with unresolved D. Trimming took 5 bases from V and 0 from J, leaving 5 bases between them. The CDR3 runs to 13 residues. Germline CDR1 reads SGHTA; CDR2 reads FQGTGA. CDR3 sequence reads: CASSPVSYNEQFF. CDR3 nucleotides: TGTGCCAGCAGCCCTGTCTCCTACAATGAGCAGTTCTTC. Complete variable domain (other parts from reference TRBV7-3 and TRBJ2-1): GAGVSQTPSNKVTEKGKYVELRCDPISGHTALYWYRQSLGQGPEFLIYFQGTGAADDSGLPNDRFFAVRPEGSVSTLKIQRTERGDSAVYLCASSPVSYNEQFFGPGTRLTVL.

This clonotype was seen a few times. The chain recombines TRBV5-6 with TRBJ2-3; D is possibly TRBD2 (6 bases). The length of the CDR3 is 18 residues. Germline V lookup: CDR1 SGHDT, CDR2 YYEEEE. V was trimmed by 2 bases and J by 8 bases, leaving 27 bases between them. The CDR3 region has the DNA TGTGCCAGCAGCTTAGGAATGGTGCCTTTCAGCCTGGGGGGTACGCAGTATTTT. This gives the protein CASSLGMVPFSLGGTQYF. The complete variable domain, with remaining parts taken from reference TRBV5-6 and TRBJ2-3, reads DAGVTQSPTHLIKTRGQQVTLRCSPKSGHDTVSWYQQALGQGPQFIFQYYEEEERQRGNFPDRFSGHQFPNYSSELNVNALLLGDSALYLCASSLGMVPFSLGGTQYFGPGTRLTVL.

There are many counts of this clonotype. The V call is TRBV20-1, the J call TRBJ1-2; 7 bases line up with TRBD1. Germline V gene sequence: CDR1 DFQATT, CDR2 SNEGSKA (reference sequence). The J segment lost 2 bases and the V segment lost 6 bases, leaving 6 bases of the junction unmatched. This CDR3 is built from 13 residues. Written as DNA, the CDR3 is TGCAGTGCCCCCCGACAGGGCAACTATGGCTACACCTTC. It specifies CSAPRQGNYGYTF.

This clonotype occurred many times. The chain employs TRBV20-1 and TRBJ2-5; 9 bases align to TRBD1. This CDR3 comprises 15 residues. With V trimmed by 3 bases and J by 4 bases, 9 bases remained unmatched. CDR1 DFQATT and CDR2 SNEGSKA come from the germline V gene (reference sequence). CDR3 sequence: CSARGTGTGIETQYF. The CDR3 coding sequence is TGCAGTGCTAGGGGAACCGGGACAGGGATAGAGACCCAGTACTTC.

This clonotype appeared many times. J is TRBJ2-3 and V is TRBV20-1; TRBD2 agrees at 9 bases. Per germline, CDR1 DFQATT and CDR2 SNEGSKA (reference sequence). CDR3 size: 13 residues. Germline trimming cut 8 bases from V and 2 bases from J; bases unmatched to any gene: 5. CDR3 bases: TGCAGTTATAGCGGGGGTCCCACAGATACGCAGTATTTT. It codes for CSYSGGPTDTQYF.